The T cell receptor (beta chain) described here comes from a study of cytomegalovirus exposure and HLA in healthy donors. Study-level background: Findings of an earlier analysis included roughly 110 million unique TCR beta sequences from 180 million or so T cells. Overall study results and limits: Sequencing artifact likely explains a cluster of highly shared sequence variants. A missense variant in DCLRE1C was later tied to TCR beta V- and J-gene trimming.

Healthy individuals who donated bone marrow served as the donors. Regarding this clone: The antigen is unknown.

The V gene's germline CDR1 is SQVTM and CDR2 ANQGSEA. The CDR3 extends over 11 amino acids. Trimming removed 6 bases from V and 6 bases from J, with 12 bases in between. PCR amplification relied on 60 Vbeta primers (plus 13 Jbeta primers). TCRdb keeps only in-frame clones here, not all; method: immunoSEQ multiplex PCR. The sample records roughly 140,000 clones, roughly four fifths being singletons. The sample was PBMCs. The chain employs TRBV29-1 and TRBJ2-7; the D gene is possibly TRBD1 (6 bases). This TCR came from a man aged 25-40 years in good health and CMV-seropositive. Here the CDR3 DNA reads TGCAGCGTGCTCACAGGGATCGAGCAGTACTTC. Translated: CSVLTGIEQYF.